Shown below are 19 T cell receptor beta chains from a single sample sequenced in a study of cytomegalovirus exposure and HLA in healthy donors. This PCR relied on a set of 60 Vbeta primers and 13 Jbeta primers. The repertoire was sequenced with immunoSEQ multiplex PCR; TCRdb's copy has only in-frame clones and lacks some. This table has 150,000 to 200,000 clones, about 80% appearing once. What was sequenced was PBMCs. Receptor source: a woman in her twenties or thirties in good health and CMV-seronegative.

The chain links TRBV28 to TRBJ2-7; tentative D call: TRBD2 (5 bases). V lost 2 bases and J 13 bases, leaving 18 bases between the germline ends. Germline loops: CDR1 MDHEN, CDR2 SYDVKM. The CDR3 consists of 13 residues. The DNA for the CDR3 is TGTGCCAGCAGTTTAGCGACTTCTAGCTGGGTTTACTTC. Residues: CASSLATSSWVYF.

J is TRBJ1-5 and V is TRBV15; D is undetermined. CDR3 size: 14 residues. Germline CDR1 LNHNV, CDR2 YYDKDF (reference sequence). Trimming left V 0 bases short and J 4 bases short, with 7 bases between. CDR3 sequence: CATSRDSVNQPQHF. CDR3 bases: TGTGCCACCAGCAGAGATAGTGTTAATCAGCCCCAGCATTTT.

The chain joins TRBV7-9 to TRBJ2-1; D possibly corresponds to TRBD2 (6 bases). The V end was cut by 2 bases, the J end by 7 bases, with 6 bases between. Germline CDR1 SEHNR, CDR2 FQNEAQ (reference sequence). The CDR3 sequence is 12 residues long. Here the CDR3 DNA reads TGTGCCAGCAGCTTAAGCGGGAATGAGCAGTTCTTC. Amino acids: CASSLSGNEQFF.

The DNA for the CDR3 is TGTGCCAGCAGTGAATTCGGGACAGGATTGAACACCGGGGAGCTGTTTTTT. Its protein is CASSEFGTGLNTGELFF. V is TRBV6-1 and J is TRBJ2-2; TRBD1 agrees at 8 bases. The trim removed 2 bases at V and 1 base at J, leaving 6 bases unmatched. Germline CDR1 reads MNHNS; CDR2 reads SASEGT. CDR3 length: 17 amino acids.

The chain combines TRBV7-2 with TRBJ2-5; 8 bases line up with TRBD1. The CDR3 spans 13 residues. With V trimmed by 6 bases and J by 4 bases, 4 bases remained unmatched. Per germline, CDR1 SGHTA and CDR2 FQGNSA. The CDR3 DNA reads as TGTGCCAGCAGAAATACAGGGGGAGAGACCCAGTACTTC. Its translation: CASRNTGGETQYF.

V and J are TRBV27 and TRBJ2-1, with 7 bases matching TRBD1. Per the germline V gene, CDR1 is MNHEY and CDR2 is SMNVEV (reference sequence). The CDR3 loop spans 12 amino acids. CDR3 sequence (DNA): TGTGCTTCTCAGGGGGCCTACAATGAGCAGTTCTTC. Residues: CASQGAYNEQFF.

This sequence joins TRBV6-1 and TRBJ1-1, with D possibly matching TRBD1 (5 bases). The CDR3 loop spans 13 amino acids. Trimming shortened V by 3 bases and J by 2 bases, and 7 bases separated the two germline ends. Germline V CDR1 and CDR2: MNHNS, SASEGT. CDR3 sequence reads: CASSEQGNTEAFF. In DNA form, the CDR3 reads TGTGCCAGCAGTGAGCAGGGAAACACTGAAGCTTTCTTT.

This clone was found once. The chain carries TRBV6-6 and TRBJ1-4; TRBD1 might be the D (6 bases). The CDR3 is 14 amino acids. Germline values: CDR1 MNHNY, CDR2 SVGAGI (reference sequence). The V and J ends lost 7 bases and 4 bases respectively, with 13 bases between them. CDR3 region: CASNRQADNEKLFF. The CDR3 DNA follows: TGTGCCAGCAACAGACAGGCTGATAATGAAAAACTGTTTTTT.

A single count supports this clone. The chain combines TRBV7-8 with TRBJ1-6, with 7 nucleotides matching TRBD1. Germline V CDR1 and CDR2: SGHVS, FQNEAQ. The J segment lost 0 bases and the V segment lost 5 bases, leaving 4 bases of the junction unmatched. This CDR3 comprises 16 residues. The CDR3, as DNA: TGTGCCAGCAGCCCGACAGGGCTCTCCTATAATTCACCCCTCCACTTT. Protein sequence: CASSPTGLSYNSPLHF.

The chain uses TRBV5-4 and TRBJ1-1; the match to TRBD1 covers 9 bases. The CDR3 spans 12 residues. The J segment lost 8 bases and the V segment lost 9 bases, leaving 8 bases of the junction unmatched. The V gene's germline CDR1 is SGHNT and CDR2 YYREEE (reference sequence). CDR3 nucleotides: TGTGCCACCTCCCGGACAGGGGCGGAAGCTTTCTTT. It translates to CATSRTGAEAFF. The full variable domain, rest sourced from reference TRBV5-4 and TRBJ1-1, is ETGVTQSPTHLIKTRGQQVTLRCSSQSGHNTVSWYQQALGQGPQFIFQYYREEENGRGNFPPRFSGLQFPNYSSELNVNALELDDSALYLCATSRTGAEAFFGQGTRLTVV.

The V call is TRBV14, the J call TRBJ1-1; TRBD1 matches 7 bases. V was clipped by 1 base and J by 5 bases; unmatched bases: 7. From germline, CDR1 is SGHDN and CDR2 FVKESK. The CDR3 is 15 residues long. CDR3: CASSQVGGAGTEAFF. The CDR3 region has the DNA TGTGCCAGCAGCCAAGTAGGGGGCGCGGGGACTGAAGCTTTCTTT. Drawing the rest from reference TRBV14 and TRBJ1-1, the complete variable domain is EAGVTQFPSHSVIEKGQTVTLRCDPISGHDNLYWYRRVMGKEIKFLLHFVKESKQDESGMPNNRFLAERTGGTYSTLKVQPAELEDSGVYFCASSQVGGAGTEAFFGQGTRLTVV.

V gene TRBV5-1 combines with J gene TRBJ2-7; 11 nucleotides agree with TRBD2. The CDR3 contains 15 residues. Trimming at V came to 0 bases and at J to 4 bases, leaving 3 bases not matched to a gene. The germline gives CDR1 SGHRS, CDR2 YFSETQ. The CDR3 reads CASSLAGTSGYEQYF. The CDR3 nucleotides are TGCGCCAGCAGCTTGGCCGGGACTAGCGGTTACGAGCAGTACTTC. Looking up the rest from reference TRBV5-1 and TRBJ2-7 gives the full variable domain: KAGVTQTPRYLIKTRGQQVTLSCSPISGHRSVSWYQQTPGQGLQFLFEYFSETQRNKGNFPGRFSGRQFSNSRSEMNVSTLELGDSALYLCASSLAGTSGYEQYFGPGTRLTVT.

The CDR3 sequence: CASSSQDYEQYF. The CDR3 DNA sequence: TGTGCCAGCAGCTCACAGGATTACGAGCAGTACTTC. This chain uses TRBV7-9 with TRBJ2-7; maybe TRBD1 (5 bases). Trimming pared 4 bases from V and 4 bases from J, leaving 8 bases between. The CDR3 extends over 12 amino acids. The V gene's germline CDR1 is SEHNR and CDR2 FQNEAQ (reference sequence).

CDR3 in amino acids: CASRVLANEKLFF. The CDR3 nucleotides read TGTGCCAGCAGAGTATTAGCTAATGAAAAACTGTTTTTT. V gene TRBV27 combines with J gene TRBJ1-4, with D unclear. Germline loops: CDR1 MNHEY, CDR2 SMNVEV (reference sequence). The CDR3 is 13 residues long. V was trimmed by 6 bases and J by 3 bases, leaving 8 bases between them.

This chain joins TRBV7-9 and TRBJ1-5; 8 nucleotides align to TRBD1. Losses at the gene ends were 5 bases for V and 2 bases for J; bases not matched to a gene: 5. Germline V gene lookup returns CDR1 SEHNR and CDR2 FQNEAQ (reference sequence). The length of the CDR3 is 15 residues. The CDR3 spells CASSETGAGNQPQHF. The CDR3 nucleotides read TGTGCCAGCAGCGAGACAGGGGCCGGCAATCAGCCCCAGCATTTT. The variable domain in full, with the rest retrieved from reference TRBV7-9 and TRBJ1-5, is DTGVSQNPRHKITKRGQNVTFRCDPISEHNRLYWYRQTLGQGPEFLTYFQNEAQLEKSRLLSDRFSAERPKGSFSTLEIQRTEQGDSAMYLCASSETGAGNQPQHFGDGTRLSIL.

On this clone itself: The junction shows a germline mismatch at one end, possibly a read error. This chain uses TRBV7-9 with TRBJ2-7; 10 positions match TRBD1. The CDR3 contains 16 residues. CDR1 and CDR2 from the germline V gene are SEHNR and FQNEAQ (reference sequence). The CDR3 coding sequence is TGTTCCAGCAGCCCATCTTGGGGACAGGGGACCTACGAGCAGTACTTC. Translating gives CSSSPSWGQGTYEQYF.

CDR3 nucleotides: TGTGCCAGCAGCGTAGCTAAGCCAGGGACTGAAGCTTTCTTT. This translates into CASSVAKPGTEAFF. V gene TRBV9 combines with J gene TRBJ1-1; tentatively, D is TRBD1 (5 bases). The CDR3 extends over 14 amino acids. The ends were cut back, 0 bases at V and 5 bases at J, with 11 bases in the middle. Germline CDR1 and CDR2: SGDLS and YYNGEE.

The chain employs TRBV27 and TRBJ2-1, with D maybe TRBD2 (6 bases). The V gene's germline CDR1 is MNHEY and CDR2 SMNVEV (reference sequence). With 2 bases removed from V and 9 bases from J, the gap between germline ends came to 20 bases. The CDR3 length is 16 residues. The CDR3, as DNA: TGTGCCAGCAGTTTAAGTCCCGGGGGAATTGCGAGTGAGCAGTTCTTC. Protein sequence: CASSLSPGGIASEQFF.

J is TRBJ1-4 and V is TRBV27, with D maybe TRBD1 (6 bases). Trimming left V 3 bases short and J 7 bases short, with 18 bases between. The CDR3 sequence is 16 residues long. CDR1 is MNHEY and CDR2 is SMNVEV in the germline V gene (reference sequence). DNA for the CDR3: TGTGCCAGCAGTTTTACACAGGGAACGGCTCGTGAAAAACTGTTTTTT. It is translated as CASSFTQGTAREKLFF.